A single sample gave rise to the 8 T cell receptor beta chains below, sequenced in a study of blood T cell repertoires in COVID-19. Some clones are missing from TCRdb's copy, which holds only in-frame ones; the method was immunoSEQ multiplex PCR. The top ten hold 6.3% of the sample, which has about 250,000 clones, approximately 89% seen once. Sequenced sample: peripheral blood. All receptors derive from a woman aged 30 to 39 with COVID-19, enrolled during active disease.

The DNA for the CDR3 is TGTGCCAGCAGCCAAGTGCTGCGGGGGGGCGACGAGCAGTACTTC. Its protein product is CASSQVLRGGDEQYF. This chain joins TRBV3-1 (or the pseudogene TRBV3-2) and TRBJ2-7, with 9 bases aligning to TRBD2. CDR1 LGHDT and CDR2 YNNKEL come from the germline V gene (reference sequence). The V gene end was trimmed by 1 base and the J gene end by 5 bases; junction bases not matched to a gene: 6. The CDR3 spans 15 residues.

The chain carries TRBV6-6 and TRBJ1-3; possible D gene TRBD1, 5 bases. Germline loops: CDR1 MNHNY, CDR2 SVGAGI (reference sequence). Trimming removed 2 bases from V and 2 bases from J, with 10 bases in between. The CDR3 covers 15 residues. The CDR3 loop is CASSYDSRTGNTIYF. The CDR3, as DNA: TGTGCCAGCAGTTACGACAGTCGGACTGGAAACACCATATATTTT.

This clone has a single count. The chain combines TRBV29-1 with TRBJ1-2; no firm D call. Trimming shortened V by 6 bases and J by 4 bases, and 15 bases separated the two germline ends. The germline CDR1 and CDR2 sequences are SQVTM and ANQGSEA. There are 13 residues in the CDR3. As DNA, the CDR3 is TGCAGCGTCGAATCCGGGGTTGGCTATGGCTACACCTTC. Translated, it gives CSVESGVGYGYTF. The variable domain in full, completed from reference TRBV29-1 and TRBJ1-2, reads SAVISQKPSRDICQRGTSLTIQCQVDSQVTMMFWYRQQPGQSLTLIATANQGSEATYESGFVIDKFPISRPNLTFSTLTVSNMSPEDSSIYLCSVESGVGYGYTFGSGTRLTVV.

The chain has TRBV27 and TRBJ1-1; D gene ambiguous. Germline V lookup: CDR1 MNHEY, CDR2 SMNVEV (reference sequence). The CDR3 has 15 residues. Deletions cut 2 bases from V and 2 bases from J, with 12 bases between. The CDR3, as DNA: TGTGCCAGCAGTTTACTGGGCGCGGGTAACACTGAAGCTTTCTTT. Translated: CASSLLGAGNTEAFF.

In this sample, this clone turned up once. V is TRBV14 and J is TRBJ2-5; 7 nucleotides line up with TRBD1. There are 14 residues in the CDR3. V was pared by 4 bases and J by 5 bases, with 7 bases of the junction left unmatched. CDR1 and CDR2 (germline): SGHDN, FVKESK. The CDR3 DNA is TGTGCCAGCAGCCCGACAGGGTTAAGCGAGACCCAGTACTTC. Amino acid sequence: CASSPTGLSETQYF.

V usage is TRBV10-3 and J usage is TRBJ2-1, with TRBD2 matching 14 bases. This CDR3 has 15 residues. Germline values: CDR1 ENHRY, CDR2 SYGVKD. J was trimmed by 7 bases and V by 8 bases; bases with no gene match: 7. The CDR3 sequence: CAIRPGLAGDNEQFF. The CDR3 nucleotides are TGTGCCATCCGTCCGGGACTAGCGGGAGATAATGAGCAGTTCTTC.

The chain carries TRBV30 and TRBJ1-2; D may be TRBD1 (5 bases). Trimming stripped 3 bases from V and 7 bases from J, with 15 bases between. The CDR3 is made up of 13 amino acids. CDR1 and CDR2 from the germline V gene are GTSNPN and SVGIG (reference sequence). The CDR3 is CAWSRAEAGGYTF. The CDR3 coding sequence is TGTGCCTGGAGCAGGGCAGAGGCTGGTGGCTACACCTTC. Full variable domain (missing parts from reference TRBV30 and TRBJ1-2): SQTIHQWPATLVQPVGSPLSLECTVEGTSNPNLYWYRQAAGRGLQLLFYSVGIGQISSEVPQNLSASRPQDRQFILSSKKLLLSDSGFYLCAWSRAEAGGYTFGSGTRLTVV.

The V and J genes are TRBV7-2 and TRBJ2-2, with 8 bases aligning to TRBD2. CDR3 size: 18 residues. Germline CDR1 is SGHTA and CDR2 is FQGNSA. V shed 1 base and J 8 bases; nucleotides not matched to a gene: 15. The DNA for the CDR3 is TGTGCCAGCAGCTTAGTAGGCGGGCGGGAGGCCCGGAGAGGGGAGCTGTTTTTT. It encodes CASSLVGGREARRGELFF.